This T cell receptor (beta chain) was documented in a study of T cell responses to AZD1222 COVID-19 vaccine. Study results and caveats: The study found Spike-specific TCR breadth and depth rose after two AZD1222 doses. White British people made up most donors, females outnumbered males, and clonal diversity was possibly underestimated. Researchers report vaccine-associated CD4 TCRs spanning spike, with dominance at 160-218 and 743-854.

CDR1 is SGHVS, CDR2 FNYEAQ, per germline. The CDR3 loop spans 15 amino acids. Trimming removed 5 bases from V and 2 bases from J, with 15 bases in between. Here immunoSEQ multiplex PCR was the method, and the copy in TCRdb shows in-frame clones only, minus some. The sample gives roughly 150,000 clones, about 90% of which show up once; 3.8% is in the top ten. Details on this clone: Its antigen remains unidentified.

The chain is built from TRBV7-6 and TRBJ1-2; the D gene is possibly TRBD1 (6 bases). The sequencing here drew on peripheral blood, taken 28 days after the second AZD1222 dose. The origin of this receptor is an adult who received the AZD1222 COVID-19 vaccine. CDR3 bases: TGTGCCAGCAGCCAGAGGGCAGGGGAAAACTATGGCTACACCTTC. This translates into CASSQRAGENYGYTF. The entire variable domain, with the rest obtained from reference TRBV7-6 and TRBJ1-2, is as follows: GAGVSQSPRYKVTKRGQDVALRCDPISGHVSLYWYRQALGQGPEFLTYFNYEAQQDKSGLPNDRFSAERPEGSISTLTIQRTEQRDSAMYRCASSQRAGENYGYTFGSGTRLTVV.